A selection of T cell receptor beta chains follows, all from one sample in a study of T cell repertoires in cytomegalovirus infection. TCRdb re-analysed the reads in MiXCR, keeping a single row per CDR3 protein. The data show about 100,000 distinct CDR3 sequences, roughly 39% seen once. For these receptors, no antigen is known. The material was CD8+ T cells from cultured PBMCs, obtained from culture after CMV antigen stimulation. These receptors originate from a human donor in good health (CMV status not recorded). Some clones in this sample may be carry-over from other donors' samples. Both conserved end residues are part of each CDR3. The D gene is left open where the match is weak. Expanded clones are given a class, and other clones once, few, many or no size at all.

once	TRBV4-1	TRBJ2-7	NA	TGCGCCAGCAGCCAACTGACAGTTTACGAGCAGTACTTC	CASSQLTVYEQYF
NA	TRBV30	TRBJ2-7	NA	TGTGCCTGGAGACAGGGAGTGGGGGAGCAGTACTTC	CAWRQGVGEQYF
once	TRBV27	TRBJ2-7	NA	TGTGCCAGCGCCGCGTACGACTACGAGCAGTACTTC	CASAAYDYEQYF
many	TRBV27	TRBJ2-1	TRBD2	TGTGCCAGCAGTAGCGGGGGGTCCAATGAGCAGTTCTTC	CASSSGGSNEQFF
NA	TRBV7-9	TRBJ1-1	NA	TGTGCCAGCGCCATGGGGAACACTGAAGCTTTCTTT	CASAMGNTEAFF
many	TRBV5-4	TRBJ1-1	NA	TGTGCCAGCAGCCCCGAAGGGTGGAGGTACACTGAAGCTTTCTTT	CASSPEGWRYTEAFF
NA	TRBV7-4	TRBJ1-1	NA	TGTGCCAGCAGCCCACGGACAGACACTGAAGCTTTCTTT	CASSPRTDTEAFF
NA	TRBV7-9	TRBJ2-7	TRBD1	TGTGCCAGCAGCTCTTACAGGGGTAACTCCTACGAGCAGTACTTC	CASSSYRGNSYEQYF
once	TRBV6-5	TRBJ2-5	TRBD1	TGTGCCAGCAGTTACCTCGTGGTCAGTCACAGGGGGGAACAAGAGACCCAGTACTTC	CASSYLVVSHRGEQETQYF
few	TRBV7-6	TRBJ1-1	TRBD1	TGTGCCAGCAGCTTAGACCGTCAGGGGGCGAACACTGAAGCTTTCTTT	CASSLDRQGANTEAFF